This T cell receptor beta chain appears in the sequencing data of a study of control samples from healthy donors and cancer patients. TCRdb's table, derived via immunoSEQ multiplex PCR, lists solely in-frame clones and lacks some. The repertoire holds roughly 150,000 clones, with 89% as singletons. CDR3 length: 13 residues. The V gene lost 6 bases and the J gene lost 1 base, with 9 bases spanning the gap. The chain has TRBV12-3 or TRBV12-4 and TRBJ1-1; the D is unclear. The source of this sequence is a man in his thirties or forties in good health. Sequencing used blood. CDR3 loop: CASRLHGNTEAFF. The CDR3, as DNA: TGTGCCAGCAGGCTTCACGGGAACACTGAAGCTTTCTTT.